This is a list of T cell receptor beta chains from one sample in a study of OX40 agonist ivuxolimab in advanced cancers. Clones were sequenced by immunoSEQ multiplex PCR, and TCRdb holds only the in-frame ones, with some missing. The data show 65,000 to 95,000 clones, approximately 85% seen once. The input for sequencing was CD4+ or CD8+ T cells sorted from blood, taken in a trial of the OX40 agonist ivuxolimab. These receptors were taken from an adult with an advanced solid tumor such as melanoma, head and neck, liver or kidney cancer. Both conserved end residues are part of each CDR3. Each record gives: clone size, J gene, D gene, V gene, CDR3 DNA, CDR3 protein. The D gene is left open where the match is weak. Clone size appears in some rows only: once, few, many, or a class for an expanded clone.

abundance: NA
j_gene: TRBJ1-1
d_gene: TRBD1
v_gene: TRBV12-5
CDR3nt: TGTGCTAGTGGTTTGGCCACAGGGGGTTGGGACACTGAAGCTTTCTTT
CDR3aa: CASGLATGGWDTEAFF

abundance: NA
j_gene: TRBJ1-5
d_gene: NA
v_gene: TRBV2
CDR3nt: TGTGCCAGCAGTGAATGGACGGGAACTCATCAGCCCCAGCATTTT
CDR3aa: CASSEWTGTHQPQHF

abundance: once
j_gene: TRBJ1-2
d_gene: NA
v_gene: TRBV6-6
CDR3nt: TGTGCCAGCAGTTATGTGGTCAGACCTAACTATGGCTACACCTTC
CDR3aa: CASSYVVRPNYGYTF

abundance: NA
j_gene: TRBJ2-1
d_gene: NA
v_gene: TRBV5-4
CDR3nt: TGTGCCAGCAGCTTGGAGACAAACAACAATGAGCAGTTCTTC
CDR3aa: CASSLETNNNEQFF

abundance: NA
j_gene: TRBJ1-2
d_gene: NA
v_gene: TRBV5-1
CDR3nt: TGCGCCAGCAGCGCCCCGTGGGGGGATTGGAAAGGCTACACCTTC
CDR3aa: CASSAPWGDWKGYTF

abundance: NA
j_gene: TRBJ1-1
d_gene: TRBD1
v_gene: TRBV19
CDR3nt: TGTGCCAGTAGCCCGGTCAGGGGGACTGAAGCTTTCTTT
CDR3aa: CASSPVRGTEAFF

abundance: NA
j_gene: TRBJ1-6
d_gene: TRBD1
v_gene: TRBV7-2
CDR3nt: TGTGCCAGCAGCCAGACGAGGGGGCGCTCCTATAATTCACCCCTCCACTTT
CDR3aa: CASSQTRGRSYNSPLHF

abundance: NA
j_gene: TRBJ1-6
d_gene: TRBD1
v_gene: TRBV19
CDR3nt: TGTGCCAGTAGCCATAGCCCCGGGACAGGGGTCGCCCGTCTAGGGTCACCCCTCCACTTT
CDR3aa: CASSHSPGTGVARLGSPLHF

abundance: NA
j_gene: TRBJ1-1
d_gene: NA
v_gene: TRBV6-1
CDR3nt: TGTGCCAGCACCTGGACAGTGAACACTGAAGCTTTCTTT
CDR3aa: CASTWTVNTEAFF

abundance: NA
j_gene: TRBJ2-1
d_gene: NA
v_gene: TRBV4-2
CDR3nt: TGTGCCAGCAGCCAAGATTACGGTGAGCAGTTCTTC
CDR3aa: CASSQDYGEQFF

abundance: NA
j_gene: TRBJ2-3
d_gene: NA
v_gene: TRBV5-1
CDR3nt: TGCGCCAGCAGCTTGCCCAGGAGCACAGATACGCAGTATTTT
CDR3aa: CASSLPRSTDTQYF

abundance: NA
j_gene: TRBJ1-1
d_gene: TRBD1
v_gene: TRBV7-3
CDR3nt: TGTGCCAGCAGCATTGGGACAGACACTGAAGCTTTCTTT
CDR3aa: CASSIGTDTEAFF

abundance: many
j_gene: TRBJ2-7
d_gene: NA
v_gene: TRBV6-6
CDR3nt: TGTGCCAGCAGCTCAGCGGGTTACCCCTACGAGCAGTACTTC
CDR3aa: CASSSAGYPYEQYF

abundance: NA
j_gene: TRBJ2-7
d_gene: TRBD1
v_gene: TRBV9
CDR3nt: TGTGCCAGCAGCCCCCAAGGGGACAGCTACGTAGAGCAGTACTTC
CDR3aa: CASSPQGDSYVEQYF

abundance: few
j_gene: TRBJ1-1
d_gene: TRBD1
v_gene: TRBV4-3
CDR3nt: TGCGCCAGCAGCCAAGTTCATCCAGGGGGGGCTTTCTTT
CDR3aa: CASSQVHPGGAFF

abundance: NA
j_gene: TRBJ2-7
d_gene: TRBD1
v_gene: TRBV5-8
CDR3nt: TGCGCCAGCAGCCAAGGCAGGGGGAGTTCGTGGGAGCAGTACTTC
CDR3aa: CASSQGRGSSWEQYF

abundance: NA
j_gene: TRBJ2-5
d_gene: NA
v_gene: TRBV6-6
CDR3nt: TGTGCCAGCAGTTACTCTGGGACGTCTCAAGAGACCCAGTACTTC
CDR3aa: CASSYSGTSQETQYF

abundance: NA
j_gene: TRBJ1-1
d_gene: TRBD1
v_gene: TRBV30
CDR3nt: TGTGCCTGGACTCCTCGGAGGACAGGGGGCACTGAAGCTTTCTTT
CDR3aa: CAWTPRRTGGTEAFF

abundance: once
j_gene: TRBJ1-5
d_gene: NA
v_gene: TRBV7-9
CDR3nt: TGTGCCAGCAGCCAGCAGGGAGGGCCCCTCGGAGGTCAGCCCCAGCATTTT
CDR3aa: CASSQQGGPLGGQPQHF

abundance: NA
j_gene: TRBJ2-3
d_gene: TRBD2
v_gene: TRBV29-1
CDR3nt: TGCAGCGTTGAGGGGGGGGTTACGCAGTATTTT
CDR3aa: CSVEGGVTQYF

abundance: NA
j_gene: TRBJ2-1
d_gene: NA
v_gene: TRBV11-2
CDR3nt: TGTGCCAGCAGCTCCGAGGGGAGTCTGGGTGAGCAGTTCTTC
CDR3aa: CASSSEGSLGEQFF

abundance: NA
j_gene: TRBJ2-7
d_gene: NA
v_gene: TRBV2
CDR3nt: TGTGCCAGCAGTGAAAGGGAGACGATGATTTTGTACGAGCAGTACTTC
CDR3aa: CASSERETMILYEQYF

abundance: once
j_gene: TRBJ2-2
d_gene: NA
v_gene: TRBV7-2
CDR3nt: TGTGCCAGCAGCCTAGACATCACCGGGGAGCTGTTTTTT
CDR3aa: CASSLDITGELFF

abundance: NA
j_gene: TRBJ2-2
d_gene: NA
v_gene: TRBV5-1
CDR3nt: TGCGCCAGCAGCTTGGTAGGTGACCGAACCGGGGAGCTGTTTTTT
CDR3aa: CASSLVGDRTGELFF

abundance: NA
j_gene: TRBJ2-6
d_gene: NA
v_gene: TRBV6-6
CDR3nt: TGTGCCAGCAGTTCCTCGGAAACCGGGGCCAACGTCCTGACTTTC
CDR3aa: CASSSSETGANVLTF

abundance: few
j_gene: TRBJ1-1
d_gene: NA
v_gene: TRBV6-5
CDR3nt: TGTGCCAGCAGTTTTTTAGGAGCTACAAGCACTGAAGCTTTCTTT
CDR3aa: CASSFLGATSTEAFF

abundance: NA
j_gene: TRBJ2-7
d_gene: NA
v_gene: TRBV19
CDR3nt: TGTGCCAGTAGGCCGCGGGGCTCGTACGAGCAGTACTTC
CDR3aa: CASRPRGSYEQYF

abundance: NA
j_gene: TRBJ2-2
d_gene: TRBD2
v_gene: TRBV7-9
CDR3nt: TGTGCCAGCAGTCAGACTAGCGGGCGCACCGGGGAGCTGTTTTTT
CDR3aa: CASSQTSGRTGELFF

abundance: NA
j_gene: TRBJ2-3
d_gene: NA
v_gene: TRBV6-6
CDR3nt: TGTGCCAGCAGCTATTCAAGGGCGGGCAGCACAGATACGCAGTATTTT
CDR3aa: CASSYSRAGSTDTQYF

abundance: NA
j_gene: TRBJ2-1
d_gene: NA
v_gene: TRBV7-3
CDR3nt: TGTGCCAGCAGCTTACCGGGACTTTTTCTTGTGTACAATGAGCAGTTCTTC
CDR3aa: CASSLPGLFLVYNEQFF

abundance: NA
j_gene: TRBJ2-3
d_gene: NA
v_gene: TRBV15
CDR3nt: TGTGCCACCAGCAGAGATCTACAGTACACAGATACGCAGTATTTT
CDR3aa: CATSRDLQYTDTQYF

abundance: NA
j_gene: TRBJ2-3
d_gene: NA
v_gene: TRBV9
CDR3nt: TGTGCCAGCAGCGTAGAGTATTGGGGAGGGCAGTATTTT
CDR3aa: CASSVEYWGGQYF

abundance: NA
j_gene: TRBJ1-2
d_gene: TRBD1
v_gene: TRBV9
CDR3nt: TGTGCCAGCAGCGGCGGACAGGGAAAAGTTGGCTACACCTTC
CDR3aa: CASSGGQGKVGYTF

abundance: NA
j_gene: TRBJ1-2
d_gene: NA
v_gene: TRBV6-6
CDR3nt: TGTGCCAGCAGTTATCTTGGTGCAGGGCGGGATGGCTACACCTTC
CDR3aa: CASSYLGAGRDGYTF

abundance: NA
j_gene: TRBJ2-3
d_gene: NA
v_gene: TRBV9
CDR3nt: TGTGCCAGCAGCCCAGCACGTGGGCGGAGGGGAGATACGCAGTATTTT
CDR3aa: CASSPARGRRGDTQYF

abundance: NA
j_gene: TRBJ2-1
d_gene: TRBD1
v_gene: TRBV18
CDR3nt: TGTGCCAGCTCGGACAGGGGGCTCACCTACAATGAGCAGTTCTTC
CDR3aa: CASSDRGLTYNEQFF

abundance: NA
j_gene: TRBJ2-7
d_gene: NA
v_gene: TRBV4-3
CDR3nt: TGCGCCAGCAGCAACCATCAGGGGGGACTCCCCGACGAGCAGTACTTC
CDR3aa: CASSNHQGGLPDEQYF